What follows are 27 T cell receptor beta chains derived from one specimen sequenced in a study of immune heterogeneity within non-small cell lung tumors. The TCR beta CDR3 region was amplified by multiplex PCR employing 32 V and 13 J primers. One entry per CDR3 protein, called by TCRdb with MiXCR from the multiplex PCR reads. Among fewer than 10,000 distinct CDR3 sequences listed, 31% were seen once. Per sample, 450 to 600 ng of bulk tumor genomic DNA was the template used. Surgeons took several biopsies per primary tumor, spaced far apart, during surgery. Their non-small cell lung cancer was newly diagnosed and untreated, and the patients underwent curative surgery. The sequenced material came from lung tumor tissue. The origin of the receptors is a man between 60 and 70 years old with non-small cell lung cancer.

By sample fraction, this clonotype is medium-sized. The chain uses TRBV5-1 and TRBJ1-1, with D possibly matching TRBD1 (6 bases). Trimming removed 0 bases from V and 12 bases from J, with 18 bases in between. From germline, CDR1 is SGHRS and CDR2 YFSETQ. There are 14 residues in the CDR3. In DNA, the CDR3 is TGCGCCAGCAGCTTGGAGCGGGGGACAATGGTATCTTTCTTT. Amino acids: CASSLERGTMVSFF.

This clonotype was seen many times. CDR3 coding DNA: TGCAGTGCTAGAGTAGCGGGAGAACCAACACGCCCGACAGATACGCAGTATTTT. Translation: CSARVAGEPTRPTDTQYF. This chain uses TRBV20-1 with TRBJ2-3; the match to TRBD2 covers 9 bases. V dropped 1 base and J dropped 3; count of bases not matched to a gene: 14. The CDR3 contains 18 residues. The germline CDR1 and CDR2 sequences are DFQATT and SNEGSKA (reference sequence).

The rearrangement uses TRBV7-9 and TRBJ2-5, with TRBD1 identical over 10 bases. The CDR3 is 17 amino acids. The V gene's germline CDR1 is SEHNR and CDR2 FQNEAQ (reference sequence). The V gene end was trimmed by 5 bases and the J gene end by 4 bases; junction bases not matched to a gene: 13. CDR3: CASSLPRDRGPRETQYF. Here the CDR3 DNA reads TGTGCCAGCAGCCTCCCCCGGGACAGGGGTCCAAGAGAGACCCAGTACTTC.

This clonotype has only a few counts. The V and J genes are TRBV13 and TRBJ1-2, with D perhaps TRBD1 (5 bases). Trimming removed 4 bases at V and 2 bases at J, with 8 bases between. Germline V lookup: CDR1 PRHDT, CDR2 FYEKMQ (reference sequence). The CDR3 covers 13 residues. Here the CDR3 reads CASSSGNNYGYTF. The DNA of the CDR3 is TGTGCCAGCAGCTCAGGGAACAACTATGGCTACACCTTC.

The chain carries TRBV3-1 and TRBJ1-1; D is perhaps TRBD1 (5 bases). Germline V gene sequence: CDR1 LGHDT, CDR2 YNNKEL (reference sequence). CDR3 length equals 16 residues. V shed 0 bases and J shed 4 bases, with 15 bases lying between them. As DNA, the CDR3 is TGTGCCAGCAGCCAAGACCAGCATACAGGATTCACTGAAGCTTTCTTT. Protein: CASSQDQHTGFTEAFF. Drawing the rest from reference TRBV3-1 and TRBJ1-1, the complete variable domain is DTAVSQTPKYLVTQMGNDKSIKCEQNLGHDTMYWYKQDSKKFLKIMFSYNNKELIINETVPNRFSPKSPDKAHLNLHINSLELGDSAVYFCASSQDQHTGFTEAFFGQGTRLTVV.

This clonotype was seen a handful of times. A junction end diverges from the germline sequence, so it may reflect a read error. This chain joins TRBV7-9 and TRBJ1-4, with 7 bases matching TRBD1. The CDR3 covers 15 residues. CDR1 is SEHNR and CDR2 is FQNEAQ in the germline V gene (reference sequence). Here the CDR3 reads CASSWGDRDNEKPFF. Written as DNA, the CDR3 is TGTGCCAGCAGCTGGGGGGACAGAGATAATGAAAAACCGTTTTTT.

The chain combines TRBV20-1 with TRBJ2-5; the match to TRBD1 covers 7 bases. With V trimmed by 0 bases and J by 4 bases, 11 bases remained unmatched. This CDR3 region has 16 residues. Germline CDR1 is DFQATT and CDR2 is SNEGSKA (reference sequence). The CDR3 nucleotides read TGCAGTGCTAGAGATTGGGCACAGGGGCAGAGAGAGACCCAGTACTTC. This encodes CSARDWAQGQRETQYF.

This clonotype was counted ten times or more. The chain uses TRBV9 and TRBJ2-7; 8 positions match TRBD1. The CDR3 is made up of 13 amino acids. V shed 5 bases, J shed 2 bases, and the junction held 3 bases outside the gene matches. Looked up from germline, CDR1 is SGDLS and CDR2 is YYNGEE. The CDR3 region has the DNA TGTGCCAGCAGTGGGACAGGTACCTACGAGCAGTACTTC. Amino acid sequence: CASSGTGTYEQYF.

Many counts were recorded for this clonotype. The chain recombines TRBV3-1 with TRBJ2-6; 7 positions match TRBD1. V was clipped by 4 bases and J by 4 bases; unmatched bases: 7. The CDR3 spans 16 residues. CDR1 and CDR2 (germline): LGHDT, YNNKEL (reference sequence). The CDR3 nucleotides read TGTGCCAGCAGCCCAAAGACAGGGCCGGGGGCCAACGTCCTGACTTTC. Translated: CASSPKTGPGANVLTF.

Judged by abundance, this clonotype is medium-sized. The rearrangement uses TRBV12-3 or TRBV12-4 and TRBJ2-7, with 8 bases that match TRBD2. The length of the CDR3 is 15 residues. The V gene end was trimmed by 3 bases and the J gene end by 0 bases; junction bases not matched to a gene: 4. CDR3 residues: CASSLAGGFSYEQYF. The CDR3 DNA reads TGTGCCAGCAGTTTGGCGGGAGGATTCTCCTACGAGCAGTACTTC.

The table lists this clonotype with many counts. This chain uses TRBV3-2 with TRBJ2-1. TRBV3-2 counts as a pseudogene. This CDR3 region has 13 residues. Here the CDR3 reads CASSQRTYNEQFF. The CDR3 DNA sequence: TGTGCCAGCAGCCAGCGGACCTACAATGAGCAGTTCTTC.

The sample holds one count of this clonotype. The chain employs TRBV19 and TRBJ1-5; the D gene is possibly TRBD1 (6 bases). The V end was cut by 1 base, the J end by 5 bases, with 9 bases between. This CDR3 region has 14 residues. CDR1 LNHDA and CDR2 SQIVND come from the germline V gene (reference sequence). The CDR3 loop is CASSIGEGDQPQHF. DNA of the CDR3: TGTGCCAGTAGTATAGGGGAGGGGGATCAGCCCCAGCATTTT. The full variable domain, rest sourced from reference TRBV19 and TRBJ1-5, is DGGITQSPKYLFRKEGQNVTLSCEQNLNHDAMYWYRQDPGQGLRLIYYSQIVNDFQKGDIAEGYSVSREKKESFPLTVTSAQKNPTAFYLCASSIGEGDQPQHFGDGTRLSIL.

Ten or more counts support this clonotype. The CDR3 DNA follows: TGTGCCAGCAGTTTATTGAGTAGCGGCACAGATACGCAGTATTTT. Its protein is CASSLLSSGTDTQYF. This chain connects TRBV12-3 or TRBV12-4 to TRBJ2-3, with D possibly being TRBD2 (5 bases). CDR3 length: 15 residues. V was pared by 2 bases and J by 1 base, with 10 bases between.

By sample fraction, this clonotype is medium-sized. The V call is TRBV4-2, the J call TRBJ1-3, with a weak D call TRBD1 (6 bases). V lost 0 bases, J lost 1 base, and 10 bases lay in between. CDR1 is LGHNA, CDR2 YNFKEQ, per germline. The CDR3 has 16 amino acids. As DNA, the CDR3 is TGTGCCAGCAGCCAAGATACAGGGAGGTCTGGAAACACCATATATTTT. It specifies CASSQDTGRSGNTIYF.

This clonotype was recorded at least ten times. The chain employs TRBV24-1 and TRBJ2-1; D remains unclear. This CDR3 is built from 15 residues. V lost 4 bases, J lost 2 bases, and 11 bases lay in between. Germline V gives CDR1 KGHDR, CDR2 SFDVKD. The CDR3 sequence is CATSDPENPYNEQFF. The CDR3 DNA is TGTGCCACCAGTGACCCCGAGAACCCCTACAATGAGCAGTTCTTC.

This clonotype was seen only a few times. At one of its ends the junction is not consistent with the germline gene, which may arise from a read error. The J gene is TRBJ2-5, the V gene TRBV7-9; no clear D. This CDR3 is built from 14 residues. CDR1 and CDR2 (germline): SEHNR, FQNEAQ (reference sequence). CDR3 protein: CASSLGNPRESQYF. In DNA form, the CDR3 reads TGTGCCAGCAGCTTAGGGAATCCAAGAGAGAGCCAGTACTTC.

The chain uses TRBV12-5 and TRBJ2-7; D unclear. V lost 3 bases, J lost 7 bases, and 13 bases lay in between. CDR1 and CDR2 (germline): LGHNT, FRNRAP. The CDR3 consists of 13 residues. As DNA, the CDR3 is TGTGCTAGTGGTTTAGAGTGGATGGGAGAGCAGTACTTC. Amino acid sequence: CASGLEWMGEQYF.

This clonotype was seen many times. V gene TRBV3-1 combines with J gene TRBJ2-7; TRBD2 agrees at 12 bases. The CDR3 extends over 14 amino acids. Trimming cost V 4 bases and J 7 bases; bases outside gene matches: 5. Germline CDR1 is LGHDT and CDR2 is YNNKEL (reference sequence). The CDR3 nucleotides are TGTGCCAGCAGCCGGACTAGCGGGACAATAGAGCAGTACTTC. This codes for CASSRTSGTIEQYF.

This clonotype was picked up many times. The chain links TRBV5-1 to TRBJ2-5; no clear D. Per germline, CDR1 SGHRS and CDR2 YFSETQ. Trimming pared 0 bases from V and 4 bases from J, leaving 7 bases between. This CDR3 contains 13 residues. In nucleotides, the CDR3 is TGCGCCAGCAGCTTGGAGGGTACAGAGACCCAGTACTTC. It encodes CASSLEGTETQYF.

Many counts were recorded for this clonotype. V usage is TRBV10-3 and J usage is TRBJ2-3; D gene ambiguous. CDR3 size: 12 residues. The germline V gene encodes CDR1 ENHRY and CDR2 SYGVKD. Trimming stripped 6 bases from V and 6 bases from J, with 10 bases between. In DNA, the CDR3 is TGTGCCATCAGAATCGGCTCCGATACGCAGTATTTT. Translation gives CAIRIGSDTQYF.

By proportion, this clonotype is medium-sized. This sequence joins TRBV5-1 and TRBJ2-7; TRBD2 agrees at 11 bases. The J segment lost 7 bases and the V segment lost 4 bases, leaving 4 bases of the junction unmatched. Germline values: CDR1 SGHRS, CDR2 YFSETQ. The CDR3 is 13 amino acids. CDR3 sequence (DNA): TGCGCCAGCAGCGAGCTAGCGGGAGGTGAGCAGTACTTC. Its translation: CASSELAGGEQYF.

This clonotype is medium-sized (0.01 to 0.1%) in the sample. The CDR3 loop is CASSLEARNSGANVLTF. The CDR3 DNA is TGTGCCAGCAGCTTAGAGGCCAGAAACTCTGGGGCCAACGTCCTGACTTTC. This chain links TRBV7-2 with TRBJ2-6; D not resolved. V was cut by 1 base and J by 0 bases, with 10 bases left in between. The CDR3 covers 17 residues. Germline assignment: CDR1 SGHTA and CDR2 FQGNSA.

This clonotype is labeled as medium-sized. CDR3 loop: CASSQMNTYEQYF. CDR3 coding DNA: TGTGCCAGCAGCCAAATGAATACCTACGAGCAGTACTTC. The chain has TRBV16 and TRBJ2-7; D gene unclear. This CDR3 contains 13 residues. The germline V gene encodes CDR1 KGHSY and CDR2 FQNENV. V lost 2 bases to trimming and J lost 2 bases, with 7 bases between them.

The chain couples TRBV4-2 to TRBJ1-2; 9 bases agree with TRBD1. The CDR3 consists of 16 residues. V dropped 4 bases and J dropped 2; count of bases not matched to a gene: 8. The germline V gene has CDR1 LGHNA and CDR2 YNFKEQ. CDR3 sequence (DNA): TGTGCCAGCAGCCGACGTCCCGGGACAGGGAACTATGGCTACACCTTC. Protein product: CASSRRPGTGNYGYTF.

This clonotype occurred a few times. The chain couples TRBV5-1 to TRBJ2-7, with D uncertain. Trimming stripped 0 bases from V and 4 bases from J, with 8 bases between. The germline gives CDR1 SGHRS, CDR2 YFSETQ. The CDR3 is 13 residues long. The CDR3, as DNA: TGCGCCAGCAGCTTGGAGTTACGTTACGAGCAGTACTTC. This encodes CASSLELRYEQYF. The full variable domain, its missing parts supplied by reference TRBV5-1 and TRBJ2-7, is KAGVTQTPRYLIKTRGQQVTLSCSPISGHRSVSWYQQTPGQGLQFLFEYFSETQRNKGNFPGRFSGRQFSNSRSEMNVSTLELGDSALYLCASSLELRYEQYFGPGTRLTVT.

This clonotype came up many times. The chain combines TRBV18 with TRBJ2-2; TRBD1 matches 7 bases. Germline V gene sequence: CDR1 KGHSH, CDR2 LQKENI. The CDR3 loop spans 15 amino acids. Trimming at V came to 3 bases and at J to 4 bases, leaving 5 bases not matched to a gene. The CDR3: CASSPLTGTTGELFF. For the CDR3, the DNA is TGTGCCAGCTCACCGTTGACAGGGACCACCGGGGAGCTGTTTTTT.

This clonotype has a handful of counts. It may be a read error: a sequence one base away is much more abundant. The V call is TRBV7-9, the J call TRBJ1-2; 7 bases align to TRBD1. The CDR3 contains 13 residues. Germline V gene data show CDR1 as SEHNR and CDR2 as FQNEAQ (reference sequence). V dropped 5 bases and J dropped 6; count of bases not matched to a gene: 6. The CDR3 DNA follows: TGTGCCAGCAGCGCGGGACAGTTCGATGGCTACACCTTC. Protein: CASSAGQFDGYTF.